Described below is a single T cell receptor beta chain sequence and its context. The sample originates from a study of cytomegalovirus exposure and HLA in healthy donors. CDR3 length: 14 amino acids. Germline V gene lookup returns CDR1 LNHDA and CDR2 SQIVND (reference sequence). The V and J ends lost 3 bases and 7 bases respectively, with 10 bases between them. Primers included in the PCR were 60 Vbeta and 13 Jbeta primers. Assay used: immunoSEQ multiplex PCR; TCRdb lists only in-frame clones, some missing. The sample records 75,000 to 90,000 clones, around four fifths being singletons. Sequenced: PBMCs. The origin of this receptor is a woman aged 40 to 49 in good health and CMV-seropositive. This chain joins TRBV19 and TRBJ1-6; D remains ambiguous. CDR3 in DNA: TGTGCCAGTAGTATTGGTCTAGTGAATTCACCCCTCCACTTT. It specifies CASSIGLVNSPLHF.